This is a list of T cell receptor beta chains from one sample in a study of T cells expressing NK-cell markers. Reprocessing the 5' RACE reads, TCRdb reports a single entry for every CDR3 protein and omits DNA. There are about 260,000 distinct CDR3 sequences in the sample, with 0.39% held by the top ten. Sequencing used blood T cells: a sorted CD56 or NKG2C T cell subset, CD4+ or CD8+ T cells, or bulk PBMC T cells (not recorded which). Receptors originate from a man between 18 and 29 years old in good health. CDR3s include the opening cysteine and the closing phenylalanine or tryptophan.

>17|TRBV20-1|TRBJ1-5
CSARDSGGQGINQPQHF
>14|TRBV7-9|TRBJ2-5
CASSLVTGQETQYF
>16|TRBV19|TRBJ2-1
CASSILGTSGYNEQFF
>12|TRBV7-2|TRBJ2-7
CASSLDTYEQYF
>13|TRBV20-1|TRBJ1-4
CSATRGWDEKLFF
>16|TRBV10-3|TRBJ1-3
CAISESGGHGSNTIYF
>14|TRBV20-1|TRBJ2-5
CSAPFRRRGETQYF
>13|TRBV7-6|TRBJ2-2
CASSATGNGELFF
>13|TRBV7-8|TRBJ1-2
CASSLSANYGYTF
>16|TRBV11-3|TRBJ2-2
CASSSYGLQGTGELFF
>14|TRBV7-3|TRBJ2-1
CASAARDRYNEQFF
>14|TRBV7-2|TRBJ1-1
CASSRGHMNTEAFF
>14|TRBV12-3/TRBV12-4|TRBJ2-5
CASKRSFPSETQYF
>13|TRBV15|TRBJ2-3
CATSRVGPVTQYF
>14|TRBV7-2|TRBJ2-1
CASSYNTEPNEQFF
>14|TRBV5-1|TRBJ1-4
CASSLIRSREKLFF
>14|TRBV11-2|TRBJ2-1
CASSLVRVFNEQFF
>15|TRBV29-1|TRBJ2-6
CSAGGTLSGANVLTF
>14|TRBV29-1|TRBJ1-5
CSVVVTGSNQPQHF
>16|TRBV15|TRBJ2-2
CATSPRTSPNTGELFF
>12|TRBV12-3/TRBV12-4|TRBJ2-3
CASRSVGNRQYF
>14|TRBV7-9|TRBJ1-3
CASSLAGQGNTIYF
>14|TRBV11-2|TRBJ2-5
CASSNVAGAGTQYF
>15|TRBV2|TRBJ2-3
CASSESSLRADTQYF
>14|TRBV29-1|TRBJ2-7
CSVFIAGETYEQYF
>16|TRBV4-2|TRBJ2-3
CASSQDHREVTDTQYF
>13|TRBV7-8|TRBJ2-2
CASRPRETGELFF
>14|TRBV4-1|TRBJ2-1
CASSQDTAINEQFF
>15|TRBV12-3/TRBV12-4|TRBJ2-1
CASSLQLAGVNEQFF
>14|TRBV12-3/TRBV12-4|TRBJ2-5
CASSLFASTETQYF
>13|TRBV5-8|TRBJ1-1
CASSQRMNTEAFF
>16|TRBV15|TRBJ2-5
CATSRESAGPQETQYF
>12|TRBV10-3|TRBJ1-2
CAISERDYGYTF
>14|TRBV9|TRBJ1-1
CASRPDGLNTEAFF
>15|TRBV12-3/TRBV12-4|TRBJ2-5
CASSSFLDEGRTQYF
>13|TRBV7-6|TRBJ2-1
CASSTSPGYEQFF
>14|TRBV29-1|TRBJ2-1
CSVVSGRPNNEQFF
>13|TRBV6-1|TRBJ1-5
CASRTGMYQPQHF
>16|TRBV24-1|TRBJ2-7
CATSDSPGQGSYEQYF
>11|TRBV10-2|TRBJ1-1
CASLRDTEAFF
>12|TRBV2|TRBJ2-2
CASSEFPGELFF
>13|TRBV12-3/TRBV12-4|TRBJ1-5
CASNEQGDQPQHF
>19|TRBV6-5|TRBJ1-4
CASSLTTGTGGPTNEKLFF
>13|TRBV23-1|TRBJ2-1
CASSQGLYNEQFF
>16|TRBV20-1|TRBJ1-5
CSARVQGGVWDQPQHF
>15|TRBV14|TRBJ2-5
CASSSRTGIQETQYF
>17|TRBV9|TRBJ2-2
CASSGGHRTRNTGELFF
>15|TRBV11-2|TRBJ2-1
CASSLASSEYNEQFF
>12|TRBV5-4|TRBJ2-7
CASSRGSYEQYF
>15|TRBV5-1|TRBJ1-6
CASSSSGTGGSPLHF
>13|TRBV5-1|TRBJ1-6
CATKDTDNSPLHF
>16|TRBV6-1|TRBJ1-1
CASSRDRGRADTEAFF
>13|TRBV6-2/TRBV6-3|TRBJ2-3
CASTRDSTDTQYF
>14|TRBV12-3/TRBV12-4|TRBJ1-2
CASSSRTYNYGYTF
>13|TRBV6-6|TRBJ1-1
CASTIKTNTEAFF